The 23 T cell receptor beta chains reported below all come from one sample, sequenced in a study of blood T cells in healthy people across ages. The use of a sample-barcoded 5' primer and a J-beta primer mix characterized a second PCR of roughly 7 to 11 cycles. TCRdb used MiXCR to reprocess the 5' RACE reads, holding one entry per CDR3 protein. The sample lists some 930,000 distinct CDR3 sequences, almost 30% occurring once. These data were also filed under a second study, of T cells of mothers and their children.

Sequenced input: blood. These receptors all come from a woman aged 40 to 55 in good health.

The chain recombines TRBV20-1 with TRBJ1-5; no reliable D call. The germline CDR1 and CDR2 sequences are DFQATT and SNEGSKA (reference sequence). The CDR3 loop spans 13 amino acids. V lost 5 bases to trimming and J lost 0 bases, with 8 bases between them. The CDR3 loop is CSASGTSNQPQHF. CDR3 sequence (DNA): TGCAGTGCTTCCGGAACTAGCAATCAGCCCCAGCATTTT.

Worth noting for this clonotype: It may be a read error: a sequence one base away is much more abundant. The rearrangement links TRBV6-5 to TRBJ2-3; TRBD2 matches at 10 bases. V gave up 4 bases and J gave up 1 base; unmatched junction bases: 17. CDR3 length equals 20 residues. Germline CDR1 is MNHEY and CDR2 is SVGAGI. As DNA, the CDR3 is TGTGCCAGCAGTTTGTCCCACAGGATTAGGCTAGCGGGGGGCACAGATACGCAGTATTTT. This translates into CASSLSHRIRLAGGTDTQYF.

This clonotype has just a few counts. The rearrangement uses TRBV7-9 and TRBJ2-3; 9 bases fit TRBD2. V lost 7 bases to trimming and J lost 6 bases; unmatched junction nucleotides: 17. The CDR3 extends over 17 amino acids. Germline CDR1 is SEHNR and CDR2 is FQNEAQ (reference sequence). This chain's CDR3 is CASTTRGGVAGADTQYF. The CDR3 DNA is TGTGCCAGCACCACCCGCGGCGGGGTAGCGGGAGCCGATACGCAGTATTTT.

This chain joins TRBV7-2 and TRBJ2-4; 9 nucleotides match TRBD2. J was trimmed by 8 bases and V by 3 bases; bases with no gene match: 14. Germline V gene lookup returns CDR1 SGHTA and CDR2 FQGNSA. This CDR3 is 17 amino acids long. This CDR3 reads CASSLGLAGAGRDIQYF. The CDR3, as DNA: TGTGCCAGCAGCTTGGGGTTAGCGGGGGCCGGACGGGACATTCAGTACTTC.

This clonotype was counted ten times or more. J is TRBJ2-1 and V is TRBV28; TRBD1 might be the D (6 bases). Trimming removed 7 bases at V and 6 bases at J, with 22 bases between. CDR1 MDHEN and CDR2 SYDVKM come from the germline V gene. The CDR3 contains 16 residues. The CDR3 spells CASIPTDSDTLNEQFF. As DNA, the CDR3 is TGTGCCAGCATTCCCACGGACAGTGACACCCTCAATGAGCAGTTCTTC.

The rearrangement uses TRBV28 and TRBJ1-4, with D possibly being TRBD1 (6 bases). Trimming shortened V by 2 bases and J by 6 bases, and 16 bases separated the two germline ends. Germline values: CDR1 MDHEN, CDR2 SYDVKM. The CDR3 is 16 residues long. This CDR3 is CASSLVGQNAHEKLFF. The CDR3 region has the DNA TGTGCCAGCAGTTTAGTAGGACAGAATGCACATGAAAAACTGTTTTTT. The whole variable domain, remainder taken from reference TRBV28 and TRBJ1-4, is DVKVTQSSRYLVKRTGEKVFLECVQDMDHENMFWYRQDPGLGLRLIYFSYDVKMKEKGDIPEGYSVSREKKERFSLILESASTNQTSMYLCASSLVGQNAHEKLFFGSGTQLSVL.

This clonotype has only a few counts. The DNA of the CDR3 is TGCGCCAGCAGCTTAGGGGCTGCCTATAATTCACCCCTCCACTTT. Translation gives CASSLGAAYNSPLHF. This chain links TRBV5-1 with TRBJ1-6, with D perhaps matching TRBD1 (5 bases). This CDR3 has 15 residues. Germline-derived CDR1 and CDR2 are SGHRS and YFSETQ. Deletions cut 2 bases from V and 2 bases from J, with 8 bases between. The full variable domain, completed using reference TRBV5-1 and TRBJ1-6, is KAGVTQTPRYLIKTRGQQVTLSCSPISGHRSVSWYQQTPGQGLQFLFEYFSETQRNKGNFPGRFSGRQFSNSRSEMNVSTLELGDSALYLCASSLGAAYNSPLHFGNGTRLTVT.

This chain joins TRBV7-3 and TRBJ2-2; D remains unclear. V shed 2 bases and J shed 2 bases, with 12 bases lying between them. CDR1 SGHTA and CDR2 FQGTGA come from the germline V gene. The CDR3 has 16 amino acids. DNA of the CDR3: TGTGCCAGCAGCTTACGAGGAGACCTAAACACCGGGGAGCTGTTTTTT. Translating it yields CASSLRGDLNTGELFF.

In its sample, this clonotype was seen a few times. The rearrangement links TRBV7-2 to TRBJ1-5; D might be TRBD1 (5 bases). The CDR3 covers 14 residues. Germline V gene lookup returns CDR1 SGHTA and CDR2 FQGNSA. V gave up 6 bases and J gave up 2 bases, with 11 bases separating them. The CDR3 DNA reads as TGTGCCAGCAGTGGCAGGGAAGGCAATCAGCCCCAGCATTTT. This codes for CASSGREGNQPQHF.

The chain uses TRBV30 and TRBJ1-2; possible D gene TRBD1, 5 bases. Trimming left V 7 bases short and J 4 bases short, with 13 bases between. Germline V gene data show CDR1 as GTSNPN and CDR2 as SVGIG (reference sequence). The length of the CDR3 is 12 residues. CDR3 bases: TGTGCCTCGGGACCGACGATCTATGGCTACACCTTC. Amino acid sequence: CASGPTIYGYTF.

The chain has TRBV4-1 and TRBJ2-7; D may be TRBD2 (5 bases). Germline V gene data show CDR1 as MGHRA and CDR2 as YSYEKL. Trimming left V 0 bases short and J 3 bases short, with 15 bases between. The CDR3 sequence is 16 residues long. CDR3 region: CASSQDLGRGHYEQYF. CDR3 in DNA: TGCGCCAGCAGCCAAGATTTAGGCAGAGGGCACTACGAGCAGTACTTC.

Here the CDR3 DNA reads TGTGCCAGTAAGGAGACAGGTGAACGCTACGAGTACTACTTC. Its translation: CASKETGERYEYYF. The chain recombines TRBV19 with TRBJ2-4, with a tentative D call TRBD1 (6 bases). With 7 bases removed from V and 16 bases from J, the gap between germline ends came to 26 bases. Germline values: CDR1 LNHDA, CDR2 SQIVND (reference sequence). The CDR3 runs to 14 residues.

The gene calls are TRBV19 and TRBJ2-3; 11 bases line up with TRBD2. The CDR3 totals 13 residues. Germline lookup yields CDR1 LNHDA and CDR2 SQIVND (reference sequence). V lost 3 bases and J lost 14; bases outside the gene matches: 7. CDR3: CASSMGLADQRYF. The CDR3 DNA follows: TGTGCCAGTAGTATGGGACTAGCGGATCAAAGGTATTTT.

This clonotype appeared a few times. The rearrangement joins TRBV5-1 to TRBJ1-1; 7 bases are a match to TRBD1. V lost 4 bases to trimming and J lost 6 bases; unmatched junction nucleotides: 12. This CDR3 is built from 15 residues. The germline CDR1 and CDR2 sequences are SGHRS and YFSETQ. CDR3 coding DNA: TGCGCCAGCAGCCTGCGGACAGGTCGGGGCGCTGAAGCTTTCTTT. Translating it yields CASSLRTGRGAEAFF.

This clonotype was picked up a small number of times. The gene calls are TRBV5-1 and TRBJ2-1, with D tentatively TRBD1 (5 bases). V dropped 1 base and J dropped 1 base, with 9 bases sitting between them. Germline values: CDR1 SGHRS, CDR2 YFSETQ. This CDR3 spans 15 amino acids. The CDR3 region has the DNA TGCGCCAGCAGCTTGTACAGGCAATCCTACAATGAGCAGTTCTTC. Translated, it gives CASSLYRQSYNEQFF.

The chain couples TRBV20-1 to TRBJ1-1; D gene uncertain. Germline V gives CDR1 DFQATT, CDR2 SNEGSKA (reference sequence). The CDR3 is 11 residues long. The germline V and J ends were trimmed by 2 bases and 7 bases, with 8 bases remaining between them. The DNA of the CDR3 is TGCAGTGCTAGACGGGGTGGTGAAGCTTTCTTT. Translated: CSARRGGEAFF.

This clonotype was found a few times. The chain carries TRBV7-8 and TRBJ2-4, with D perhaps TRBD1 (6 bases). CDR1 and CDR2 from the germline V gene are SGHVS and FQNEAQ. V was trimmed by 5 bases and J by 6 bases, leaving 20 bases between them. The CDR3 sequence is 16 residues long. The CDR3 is CASSVISDRLGNIQYF. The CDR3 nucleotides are TGTGCCAGCAGCGTAATCAGCGACAGGCTAGGAAACATTCAGTACTTC. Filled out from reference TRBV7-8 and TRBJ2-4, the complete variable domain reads GAGVSQSPRYKVAKRGQDVALRCDPISGHVSLFWYQQALGQGPEFLTYFQNEAQLDKSGLPSDRFFAERPEGSVSTLKIQRTQQEDSAVYLCASSVISDRLGNIQYFGAGTRLSVL.

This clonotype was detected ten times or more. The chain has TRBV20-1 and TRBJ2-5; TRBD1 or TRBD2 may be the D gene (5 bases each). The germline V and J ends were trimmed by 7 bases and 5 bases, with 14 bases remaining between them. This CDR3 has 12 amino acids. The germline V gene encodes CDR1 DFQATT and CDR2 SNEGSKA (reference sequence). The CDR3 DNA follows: TGCAGTGTTCGAGGGGCAGGCGAGACCCAGTACTTC. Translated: CSVRGAGETQYF.

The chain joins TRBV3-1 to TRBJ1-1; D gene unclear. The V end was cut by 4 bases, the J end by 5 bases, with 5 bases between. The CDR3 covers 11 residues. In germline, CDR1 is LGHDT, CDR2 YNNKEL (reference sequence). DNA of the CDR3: TGTGCCAGCAGCCTTAGGACTGAAGCTTTCTTT. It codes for CASSLRTEAFF.

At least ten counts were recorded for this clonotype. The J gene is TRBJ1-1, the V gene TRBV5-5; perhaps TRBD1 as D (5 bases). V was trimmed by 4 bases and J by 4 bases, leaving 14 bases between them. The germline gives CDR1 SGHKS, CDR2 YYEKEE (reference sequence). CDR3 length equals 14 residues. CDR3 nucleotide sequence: TGTGCCAGCAGCCCTGATGGGGGGTTCACTGAAGCTTTCTTT. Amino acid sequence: CASSPDGGFTEAFF.

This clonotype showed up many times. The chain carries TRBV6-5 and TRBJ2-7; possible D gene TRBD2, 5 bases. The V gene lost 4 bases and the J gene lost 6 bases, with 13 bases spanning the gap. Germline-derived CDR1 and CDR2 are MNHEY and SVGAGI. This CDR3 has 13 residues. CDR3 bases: TGTGCCAGCAGTTCCGGGGTGGCCCGCGAGCAGTACTTC. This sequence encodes CASSSGVAREQYF.

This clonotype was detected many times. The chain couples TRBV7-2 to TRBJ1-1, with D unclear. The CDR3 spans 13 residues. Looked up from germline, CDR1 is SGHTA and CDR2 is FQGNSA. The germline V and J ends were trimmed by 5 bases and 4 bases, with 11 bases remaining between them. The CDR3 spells CASSPSLGTEAFF. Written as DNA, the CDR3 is TGTGCCAGCAGCCCCTCACTAGGCACTGAAGCTTTCTTT. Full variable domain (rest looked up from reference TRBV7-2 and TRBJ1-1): GAGVSQSPSNKVTEKGKDVELRCDPISGHTALYWYRQSLGQGLEFLIYFQGNSAPDKSGLPSDRFSAERTGGSVSTLTIQRTQQEDSAVYLCASSPSLGTEAFFGQGTRLTVV.

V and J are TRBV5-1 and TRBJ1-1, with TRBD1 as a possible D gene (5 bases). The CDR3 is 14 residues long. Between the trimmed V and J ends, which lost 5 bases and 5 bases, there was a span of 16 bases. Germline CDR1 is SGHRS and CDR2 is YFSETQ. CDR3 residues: CASRIAGRRTEAFF. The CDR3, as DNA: TGCGCCAGCAGGATAGCGGGGCGCCGAACTGAAGCTTTCTTT.